Below, 11 T cell receptor beta chains from the same sample are listed, as sequenced in a study of T-cell reconstitution after alpha-beta-depleted transplantation in children. Preparation of the TCRbeta library involved a method that used unique molecular identifiers. TCRdb reprocessed the PCR reads with MiXCR, giving one entry per CDR3 protein. There are fewer than 550,000 distinct CDR3 sequences in the sample; roughly 15% occur only once, and under 30% lies in the top ten. The sample here was PBMCs, mostly from graft donor cells, taken 360 days after TCRalphabeta/CD19-depleted stem cell transplant. The receptors come from a boy under two years old who had a stem cell transplant for Wiskott-Aldrich syndrome, so the T cells may come from the graft donor.

The J gene is TRBJ2-1, the V gene TRBV2, with TRBD1 matching over 9 bases. The CDR3 contains 14 residues. The J segment lost 5 bases and the V segment lost 5 bases, leaving 4 bases of the junction unmatched. The germline V gene has CDR1 SNHLY and CDR2 FYNNEI. CDR3 in amino acids: CASSRQGGDNEQFF. The CDR3 DNA is TGTGCCAGCAGTCGACAGGGGGGAGACAATGAGCAGTTCTTC. Supplemented by reference TRBV2 and TRBJ2-1, the full variable domain reads EPEVTQTPSHQVTQMGQEVILRCVPISNHLYFYWYRQILGQKVEFLVSFYNNEISEKSEIFDDQFSVERPDGSNFTLKIRSTKLEDSAMYFCASSRQGGDNEQFFGPGTRLTVL.

This rearrangement joins TRBV20-1 to TRBJ2-2, with 7 nucleotides matching TRBD2. Germline CDR1 DFQATT, CDR2 SNEGSKA (reference sequence). This CDR3 has 17 residues. Trimming cost V 0 bases and J 4 bases; bases outside gene matches: 11. CDR3 loop: CSARDYRKRGGTGELFF. The CDR3 region has the DNA TGCAGTGCTAGAGATTACCGTAAGCGGGGAGGCACCGGGGAGCTGTTTTTT.

The chain recombines TRBV18 with TRBJ2-2; TRBD1 or TRBD2 may be the D gene (5 bases each). Trimming cost V 3 bases and J 0 bases, with 11 bases left between them. Per germline, CDR1 KGHSH and CDR2 LQKENI. The CDR3 is made up of 16 amino acids. CDR3 loop: CASSPSGLPNTGELFF. CDR3 coding DNA: TGTGCCAGCTCACCTTCGGGGCTGCCGAACACCGGGGAGCTGTTTTTT.

The rearrangement uses TRBV7-6 and TRBJ2-7, with 13 bases that match TRBD2. V trimming: 3 bases; J trimming: 1 base; junction bases outside the gene matches: 6. CDR3 length: 17 amino acids. CDR1 SGHVS and CDR2 FNYEAQ come from the germline V gene. The CDR3 bases are TGTGCCAGCAGCTTCAGGACTAGCGGGAGAACATCCTACGAGCAGTACTTC. The encoded protein is CASSFRTSGRTSYEQYF.

This clonotype was seen a single time. This may be a read error: a much more frequent sequence differs by one nucleotide. The genes are TRBV11-1 and TRBJ2-5; 8 bases agree with TRBD1. Germline CDR1 is SGHAT and CDR2 is FQDESV (reference sequence). This CDR3 comprises 14 residues. CDR3 amino acids: CASSLTGGQDTQYF. The DNA of the CDR3 is TGTGCCAGCAGCTTAACAGGGGGACAAGATACCCAGTACTTC.

This clonotype was counted a few times. The genes are TRBV7-8 and TRBJ2-7, with D possibly TRBD1 on 6 matching bases. This CDR3 region has 14 residues. CDR1 is SGHVS and CDR2 is FQNEAQ in the germline V gene. The V end lost 2 bases, the J end lost 2 bases, and 10 bases lay between the germline ends. The CDR3 loop reads CASSLTGIPYEQYF. The CDR3 bases are TGTGCCAGCAGCTTAACAGGGATACCCTACGAGCAGTACTTC. The whole variable domain, filled in from reference TRBV7-8 and TRBJ2-7, reads GAGVSQSPRYKVAKRGQDVALRCDPISGHVSLFWYQQALGQGPEFLTYFQNEAQLDKSGLPSDRFFAERPEGSVSTLKIQRTQQEDSAVYLCASSLTGIPYEQYFGPGTRLTVT.

The chain recombines TRBV5-1 with TRBJ2-5; TRBD2 is a possible D gene (6 bases). The CDR3 sequence is 14 residues long. Germline CDR1 SGHRS, CDR2 YFSETQ. V lost 0 bases and J lost 3, with 9 bases in between. This chain's CDR3 is CASSLAWGEETQYF. The CDR3 region has the DNA TGCGCCAGCAGCTTGGCCTGGGGGGAAGAGACCCAGTACTTC.

This chain joins TRBV7-9 and TRBJ2-1; 10 bases map to TRBD2. J lost 3 bases, V lost 5 bases, and 7 bases had no gene match. Germline V gives CDR1 SEHNR, CDR2 FQNEAQ (reference sequence). This CDR3 spans 16 amino acids. The CDR3 loop reads CASSETGTSVYNEQFF. The CDR3 nucleotides read TGTGCCAGCAGCGAAACCGGGACTAGCGTCTACAATGAGCAGTTCTTC. Together with reference TRBV7-9 and TRBJ2-1, the CDR3 gives the full variable domain: DTGVSQNPRHKITKRGQNVTFRCDPISEHNRLYWYRQTLGQGPEFLTYFQNEAQLEKSRLLSDRFSAERPKGSFSTLEIQRTEQGDSAMYLCASSETGTSVYNEQFFGPGTRLTVL.

This clonotype was seen a few times. This rearrangement joins TRBV7-2 to TRBJ2-1; 8 positions agree with TRBD2. Trimming cost V 3 bases and J 6 bases; bases outside gene matches: 10. The CDR3 loop spans 16 amino acids. Germline values: CDR1 SGHTA, CDR2 FQGNSA. The CDR3 nucleotides are TGTGCCAGCAGCTTGAGACCGGGACTAGTTATCAATGAGCAGTTCTTC. Its translation: CASSLRPGLVINEQFF.

In its sample, this clonotype was seen a few times. This chain connects TRBV10-3 to TRBJ2-3; 9 nucleotides agree with TRBD2. CDR1 ENHRY and CDR2 SYGVKD come from the germline V gene. The V and J ends lost 3 bases and 1 base, in that order; junction bases with no gene match: 2. The CDR3 is 15 amino acids. This CDR3 is CAISDPSGGTDTQYF. The CDR3 DNA reads TGTGCCATCAGTGATCCTAGCGGGGGCACAGATACGCAGTATTTT.

A remark on this clonotype: One junction end disagrees with the germline gene, perhaps due to a read error. The chain recombines TRBV2 with TRBJ2-7; 9 nucleotides match TRBD2. Germline-derived CDR1 and CDR2 are SNHLY and FYNNEI. CDR3 length: 18 residues. CDR3 sequence: CAISHLTLAGPSSYEQYF. The CDR3 DNA reads TGTGCCATCAGTCACCTGACCCTAGCGGGGCCTAGCTCCTACGAGCAGTACTTC.